This T cell receptor (beta chain) was retrieved from a study of CD8 T cells in ankylosing spondylitis. Overall study results and limits: Made up of 7 to 9 highly homologous variants, a TCR beta motif appeared characteristic of ankylosing spondylitis blood. Clones linked to the disease showed a CD8+ phenotype. They occurred at relatively low frequencies in peripheral blood. Reportedly, significant enrichment of disease-linked clones occurred in matched ankylosing spondylitis synovial fluid.

As to this clonotype: Its antigen is unknown.

TCR beta libraries were made by quantitative 5'-RACE with molecular barcodes. TCRdb reprocessed the 5' RACE reads via MiXCR and lists one record per CDR3 protein. The table includes around 210,000 distinct CDR3 sequences, less than 9.5% detected once. This TCR was sampled from a female donor with ankylosing spondylitis or in good health (not recorded which). Sequenced material: blood, either unsorted or a sorted T cell fraction (not recorded which).

This CDR3 is CASSSPGTGSETQYF. The CDR3 DNA sequence: TGCGCCAGCAGCAGCCCCGGGACAGGGAGTGAGACCCAGTACTTC. The chain links TRBV4-1 to TRBJ2-5; 9 bases align to TRBD1. CDR3 length: 15 residues. J was trimmed by 5 bases and V by 5 bases; bases with no gene match: 9. Germline loops: CDR1 MGHRA, CDR2 YSYEKL.